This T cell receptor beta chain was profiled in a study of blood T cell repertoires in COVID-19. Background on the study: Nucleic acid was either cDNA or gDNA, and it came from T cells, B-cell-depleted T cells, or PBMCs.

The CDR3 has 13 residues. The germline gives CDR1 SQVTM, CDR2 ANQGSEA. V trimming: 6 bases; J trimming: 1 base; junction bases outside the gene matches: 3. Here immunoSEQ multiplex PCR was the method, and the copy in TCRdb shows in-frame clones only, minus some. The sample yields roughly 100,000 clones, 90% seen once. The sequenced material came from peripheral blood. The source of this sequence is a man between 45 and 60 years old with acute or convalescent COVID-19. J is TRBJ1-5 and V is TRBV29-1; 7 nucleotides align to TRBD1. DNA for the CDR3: TGCAGCGTAATGACAGGGAGCAATCAGCCCCAGCATTTT. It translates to CSVMTGSNQPQHF.